Following are 12 T cell receptor beta chains from one sample sequenced in a study of T cell clones after liver transplantation. Clones were sequenced by immunoSEQ multiplex PCR, and TCRdb holds only the in-frame ones, with some missing. Seen here are around 76,000 clones, under 90% observed once, and the top ten hold approximately 0.73%. This material consisted of CD4+ T cells from blood, taken 12 months after liver transplant. The receptors were gathered from a human patient who received a liver transplant. Some T cells may possibly be graft donor cells.

The rearrangement uses TRBV19 and TRBJ2-5; D not certain. Germline CDR1 LNHDA, CDR2 SQIVND (reference sequence). V was pared by 2 bases and J by 0 bases, with 4 bases between. The CDR3 length is 13 residues. DNA for the CDR3: TGTGCCAGTAGTATAAGCGACCAAGAGACCCAGTACTTC. Its translation is CASSISDQETQYF.

The chain is built from TRBV28 and TRBJ1-1; 8 positions agree with TRBD1. V was pared by 5 bases and J by 1 base, with 3 bases of the junction left unmatched. CDR1 is MDHEN, CDR2 SYDVKM, per germline. The CDR3 is 14 amino acids. The CDR3 DNA reads TGTGCCAGCAGTCCAGGGACAGGGAACACTGAAGCTTTCTTT. Amino acid sequence: CASSPGTGNTEAFF.

There are a few counts of this clone. This chain links TRBV7-2 with TRBJ1-1, with no clear D. V shed 6 bases and J shed 1 base, with 9 bases lying between them. Germline loops: CDR1 SGHTA, CDR2 FQGNSA. The CDR3 sequence is 13 residues long. The CDR3 nucleotides read TGTGCCAGCAGTCAGCAACCGAACACTGAAGCTTTCTTT. Protein: CASSQQPNTEAFF.

The rearrangement links TRBV9 to TRBJ1-4; 7 positions match TRBD1. CDR1 is SGDLS, CDR2 YYNGEE, per germline. V was clipped by 3 bases and J by 5 bases; unmatched bases: 7. The CDR3 runs to 15 residues. CDR3 nucleotide sequence: TGTGCCAGCAGCGAGCCCGGGACAGTAAATGAAAAACTGTTTTTT. It translates to CASSEPGTVNEKLFF.

This chain joins TRBV28 and TRBJ2-7; 7 bases match TRBD2. The CDR3 is made up of 12 amino acids. Trimming at V came to 3 bases and at J to 6 bases, leaving 2 bases not matched to a gene. Germline assignment: CDR1 MDHEN and CDR2 SYDVKM. CDR3 nucleotides: TGTGCCAGCAGTTTGGGAGGGGCCGAGCAGTACTTC. This sequence encodes CASSLGGAEQYF.

CDR3 bases: TGTGCCAGCAGCGCTGGACAGGGGTTGGGGTTTGGCTACACCTTC. Encoded protein: CASSAGQGLGFGYTF. The gene calls are TRBV7-2 and TRBJ1-2; 9 bases agree with TRBD1. Germline loops: CDR1 SGHTA, CDR2 FQGNSA. Unmatched junction bases numbered 11, after V lost 5 bases and J lost 7 bases. This CDR3 has 15 amino acids.

A few counts support this clone. CDR3 in amino acids: CSVEQVPYGYTF. The CDR3 DNA reads TGCAGCGTCGAACAGGTCCCCTATGGCTACACCTTC. The chain links TRBV29-1 to TRBJ1-2, with D perhaps matching TRBD1 (5 bases). Germline loops: CDR1 SQVTM, CDR2 ANQGSEA. Deletions cut 6 bases from V and 4 bases from J, with 12 bases between. The CDR3 length is 12 residues. Using reference TRBV29-1 and TRBJ1-2 for the parts outside the CDR3, the full variable domain is SAVISQKPSRDICQRGTSLTIQCQVDSQVTMMFWYRQQPGQSLTLIATANQGSEATYESGFVIDKFPISRPNLTFSTLTVSNMSPEDSSIYLCSVEQVPYGYTFGSGTRLTVV.

The chain links TRBV7-9 to TRBJ2-1; the match to TRBD2 covers 13 bases. Trimming cost V 3 bases and J 6 bases; bases outside gene matches: 2. The germline gives CDR1 SEHNR, CDR2 FQNEAQ (reference sequence). The CDR3 totals 15 residues. CDR3 DNA sequence: TGTGCCAGCAGCTTCACTAGCGGGAGGGGCAATGAGCAGTTCTTC. This encodes CASSFTSGRGNEQFF.

The V and J genes are TRBV6-1 and TRBJ1-2; 9 bases map to TRBD1. In germline, CDR1 is MNHNS, CDR2 SASEGT. The junction had 5 bases not matched to a gene; V was cut back by 6 bases and J by 0 bases. This CDR3 spans 15 amino acids. This CDR3 reads CASSLQGAANYGYTF. DNA of the CDR3: TGTGCCAGCAGCCTACAGGGGGCTGCTAACTATGGCTACACCTTC.

The chain has TRBV10-3 and TRBJ2-3; unclear D gene. The CDR3 is 13 amino acids. V shed 7 bases and J shed 2 bases, with 10 bases lying between them. From germline, CDR1 is ENHRY and CDR2 SYGVKD. The CDR3 reads CAITSAPTDTQYF. Here the CDR3 DNA reads TGTGCCATCACGAGCGCCCCCACAGATACGCAGTATTTT.

The chain carries TRBV5-4 and TRBJ1-1; D call uncertain. Germline CDR1 and CDR2: SGHNT and YYREEE (reference sequence). The CDR3 covers 15 residues. Trimming removed 0 bases at V and 0 bases at J, with 9 bases between. CDR3 coding DNA: TGTGCCAGCAGCTTGGGGCAGACTATGAACACTGAAGCTTTCTTT. It encodes CASSLGQTMNTEAFF.

The rearrangement links TRBV7-8 to TRBJ2-2; D may match TRBD1 or TRBD2 (5 bases each). CDR3 length: 16 amino acids. V was clipped by 1 base and J by 5 bases, with 14 bases between them. From germline, CDR1 is SGHVS and CDR2 FQNEAQ. Here the CDR3 DNA reads TGTGCCAGCAGCTTAGGGGGGACGACGCGAACCGGGGAGCTGTTTTTT. Amino acid sequence: CASSLGGTTRTGELFF.